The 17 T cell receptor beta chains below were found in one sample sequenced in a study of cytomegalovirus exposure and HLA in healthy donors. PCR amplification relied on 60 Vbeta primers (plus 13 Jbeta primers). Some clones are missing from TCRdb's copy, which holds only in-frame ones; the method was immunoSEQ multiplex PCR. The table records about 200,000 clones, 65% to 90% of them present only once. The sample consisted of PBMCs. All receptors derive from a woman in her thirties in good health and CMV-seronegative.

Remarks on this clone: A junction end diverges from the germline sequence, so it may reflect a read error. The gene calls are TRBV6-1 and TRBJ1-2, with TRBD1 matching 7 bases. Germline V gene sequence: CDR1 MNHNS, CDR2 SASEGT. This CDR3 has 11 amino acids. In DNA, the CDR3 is TGTGCCAGCAGGACGGACAGGACTAACTACTTC. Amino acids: CASRTDRTNYF.

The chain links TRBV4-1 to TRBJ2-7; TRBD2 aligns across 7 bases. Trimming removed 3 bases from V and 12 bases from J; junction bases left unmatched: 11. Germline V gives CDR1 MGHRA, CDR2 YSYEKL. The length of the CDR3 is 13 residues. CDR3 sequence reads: CASSHALGLLLYF. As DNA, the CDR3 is TGCGCCAGCAGCCACGCCCTGGGACTACTGCTGTACTTC.

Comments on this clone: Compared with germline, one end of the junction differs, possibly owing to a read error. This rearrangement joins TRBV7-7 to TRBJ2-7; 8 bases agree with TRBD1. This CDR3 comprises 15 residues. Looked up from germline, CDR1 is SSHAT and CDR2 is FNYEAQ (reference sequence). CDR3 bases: TGTGCTAGCAGCACAGGGACAGGAGGTTTCAACGAGCAGTACTTC. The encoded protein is CASSTGTGGFNEQYF.

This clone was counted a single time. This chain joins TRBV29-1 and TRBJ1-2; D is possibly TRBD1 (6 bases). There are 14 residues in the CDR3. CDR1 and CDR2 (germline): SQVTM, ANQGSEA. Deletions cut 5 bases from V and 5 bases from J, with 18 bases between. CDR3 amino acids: CSVQVAGGIYGYTF. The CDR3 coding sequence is TGCAGCGTTCAAGTAGCGGGGGGCATTTATGGCTACACCTTC.

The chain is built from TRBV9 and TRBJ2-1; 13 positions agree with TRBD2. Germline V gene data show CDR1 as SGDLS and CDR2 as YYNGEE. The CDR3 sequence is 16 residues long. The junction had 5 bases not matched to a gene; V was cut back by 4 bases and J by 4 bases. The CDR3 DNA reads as TGTGCCAGCAGCCTAGGACTAGCGGGGGTTTACAATGAGCAGTTCTTC. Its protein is CASSLGLAGVYNEQFF.

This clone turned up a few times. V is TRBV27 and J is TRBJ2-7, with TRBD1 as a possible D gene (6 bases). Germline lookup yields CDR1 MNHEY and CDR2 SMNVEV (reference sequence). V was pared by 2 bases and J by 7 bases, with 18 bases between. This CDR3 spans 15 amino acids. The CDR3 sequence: CASSLIPRGPSEQYF. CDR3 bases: TGTGCCAGCAGTTTAATCCCCAGGGGCCCTAGTGAGCAGTACTTC.

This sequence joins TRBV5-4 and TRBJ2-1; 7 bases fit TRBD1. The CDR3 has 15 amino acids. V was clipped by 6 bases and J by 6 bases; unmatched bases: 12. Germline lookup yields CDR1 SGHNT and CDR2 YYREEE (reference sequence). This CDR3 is CASTRDSRWGNEQFF. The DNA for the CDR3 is TGTGCCAGCACACGGGACAGCCGCTGGGGCAATGAGCAGTTCTTC.

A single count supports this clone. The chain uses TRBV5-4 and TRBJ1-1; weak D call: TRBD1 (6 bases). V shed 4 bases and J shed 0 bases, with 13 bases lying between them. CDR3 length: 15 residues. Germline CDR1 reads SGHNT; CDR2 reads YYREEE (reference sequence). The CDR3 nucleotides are TGTGCCAGCAGCCAGGCAGGACAGATGAACACTGAAGCTTTCTTT. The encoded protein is CASSQAGQMNTEAFF.

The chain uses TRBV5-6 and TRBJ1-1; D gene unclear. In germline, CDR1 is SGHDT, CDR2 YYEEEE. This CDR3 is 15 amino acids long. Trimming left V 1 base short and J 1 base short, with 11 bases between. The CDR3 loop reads CASSLPYYRNTEAFF. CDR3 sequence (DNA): TGTGCCAGCAGCTTGCCATATTACAGGAACACTGAAGCTTTCTTT.

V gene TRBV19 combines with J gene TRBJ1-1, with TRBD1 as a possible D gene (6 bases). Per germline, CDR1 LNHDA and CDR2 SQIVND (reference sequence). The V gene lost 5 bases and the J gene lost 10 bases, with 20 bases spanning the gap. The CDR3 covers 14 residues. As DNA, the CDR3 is TGTGCCAGTAGTGAAGGGAGCACAGGGTGGGTAGCTTTCTTT. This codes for CASSEGSTGWVAFF.

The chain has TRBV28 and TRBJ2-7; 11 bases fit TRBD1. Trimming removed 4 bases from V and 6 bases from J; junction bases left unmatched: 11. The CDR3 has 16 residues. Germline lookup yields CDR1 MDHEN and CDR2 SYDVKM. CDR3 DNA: TGTGCCAGCAGTTCCCAGGTGGGACAGGGGGTGGTCGAGCAGTACTTC. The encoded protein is CASSSQVGQGVVEQYF.

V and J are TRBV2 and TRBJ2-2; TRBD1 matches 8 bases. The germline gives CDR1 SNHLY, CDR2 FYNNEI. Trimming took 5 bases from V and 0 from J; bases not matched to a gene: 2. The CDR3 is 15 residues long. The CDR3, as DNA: TGTGCCAGCAGTTACAGGGGGTCGAACACCGGGGAGCTGTTTTTT. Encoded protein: CASSYRGSNTGELFF.

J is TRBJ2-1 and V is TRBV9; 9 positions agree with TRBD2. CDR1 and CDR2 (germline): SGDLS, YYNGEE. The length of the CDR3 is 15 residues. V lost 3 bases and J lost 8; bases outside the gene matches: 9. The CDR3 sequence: CASSAGGSGGYEQFF. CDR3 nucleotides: TGTGCCAGCAGCGCGGGTGGTAGCGGGGGCTATGAGCAGTTCTTC.

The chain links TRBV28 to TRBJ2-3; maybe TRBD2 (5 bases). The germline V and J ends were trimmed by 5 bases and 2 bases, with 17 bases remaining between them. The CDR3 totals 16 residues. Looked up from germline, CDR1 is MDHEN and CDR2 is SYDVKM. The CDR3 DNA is TGTGCCAGCAGTCCTGACTCGGGGTCTTACACAGATACGCAGTATTTT. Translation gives CASSPDSGSYTDTQYF.

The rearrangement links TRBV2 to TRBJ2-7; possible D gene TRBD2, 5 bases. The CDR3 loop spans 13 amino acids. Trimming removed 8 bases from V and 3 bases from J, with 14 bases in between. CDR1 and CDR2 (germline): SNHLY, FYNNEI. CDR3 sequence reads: CASEVEVNYEQYF. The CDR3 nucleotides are TGTGCCAGCGAGGTGGAGGTGAACTACGAGCAGTACTTC.

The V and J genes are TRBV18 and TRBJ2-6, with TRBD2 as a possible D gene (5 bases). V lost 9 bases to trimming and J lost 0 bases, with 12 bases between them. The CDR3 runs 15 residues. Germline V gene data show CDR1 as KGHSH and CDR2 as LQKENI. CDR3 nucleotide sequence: TGTGCCAGTCGGGGTTCCAGCTCTGGGGCCAACGTCCTGACTTTC. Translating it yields CASRGSSSGANVLTF.

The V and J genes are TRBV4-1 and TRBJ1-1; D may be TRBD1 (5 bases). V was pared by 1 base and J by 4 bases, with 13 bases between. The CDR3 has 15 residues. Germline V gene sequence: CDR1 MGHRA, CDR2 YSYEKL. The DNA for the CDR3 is TGCGCCAGCAGCCAAGTGGGGGGTAGGCGCACTGAAGCTTTCTTT. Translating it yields CASSQVGGRRTEAFF.